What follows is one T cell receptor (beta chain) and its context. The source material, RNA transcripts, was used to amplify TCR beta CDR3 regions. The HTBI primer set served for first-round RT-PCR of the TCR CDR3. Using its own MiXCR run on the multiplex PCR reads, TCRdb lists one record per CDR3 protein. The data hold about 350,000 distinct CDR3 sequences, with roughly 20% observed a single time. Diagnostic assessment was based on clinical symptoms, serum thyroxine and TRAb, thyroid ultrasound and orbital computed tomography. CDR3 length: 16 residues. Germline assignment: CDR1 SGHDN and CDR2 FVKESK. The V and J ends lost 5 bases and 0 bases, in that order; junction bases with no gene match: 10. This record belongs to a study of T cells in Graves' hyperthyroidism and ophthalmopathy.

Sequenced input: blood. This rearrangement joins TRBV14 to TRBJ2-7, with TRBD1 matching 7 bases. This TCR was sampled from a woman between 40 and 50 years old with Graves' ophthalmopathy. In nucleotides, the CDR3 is TGTGCCAGCAGCATGGGACAGCCCATTCACTCCTACGAGCAGTACTTC. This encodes CASSMGQPIHSYEQYF.